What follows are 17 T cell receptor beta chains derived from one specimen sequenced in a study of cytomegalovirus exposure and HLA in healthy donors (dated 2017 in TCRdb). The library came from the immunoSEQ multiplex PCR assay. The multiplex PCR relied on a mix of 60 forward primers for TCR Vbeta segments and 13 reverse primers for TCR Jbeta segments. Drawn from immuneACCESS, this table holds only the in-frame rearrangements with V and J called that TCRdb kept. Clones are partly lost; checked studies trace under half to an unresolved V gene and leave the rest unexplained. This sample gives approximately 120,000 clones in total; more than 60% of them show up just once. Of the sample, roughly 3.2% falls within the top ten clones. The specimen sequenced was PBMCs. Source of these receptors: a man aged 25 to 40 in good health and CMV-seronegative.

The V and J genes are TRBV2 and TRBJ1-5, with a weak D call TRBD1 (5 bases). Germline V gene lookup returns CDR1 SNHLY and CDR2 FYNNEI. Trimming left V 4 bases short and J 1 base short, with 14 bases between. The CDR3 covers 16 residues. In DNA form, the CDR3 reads TGTGCCAGCAGTGGGCAGGGAGGAAGCAGCAATCAGCCCCAGCATTTT. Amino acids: CASSGQGGSSNQPQHF.

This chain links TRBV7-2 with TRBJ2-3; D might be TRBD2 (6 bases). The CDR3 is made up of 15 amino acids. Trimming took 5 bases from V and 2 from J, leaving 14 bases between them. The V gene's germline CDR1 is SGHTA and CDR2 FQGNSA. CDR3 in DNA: TGTGCCAGCAGCCTCGGCATACTAGCCACAGATACGCAGTATTTT. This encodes CASSLGILATDTQYF.

CDR3 sequence reads: CASSPPTDHSNQPQHF. For the CDR3, the DNA is TGTGCCAGCAGCCCCCCGACAGACCATAGCAATCAGCCCCAGCATTTT. The rearrangement uses TRBV7-9 and TRBJ1-5, with D possibly matching TRBD1 (5 bases). The V end was cut by 5 bases, the J end by 0 bases, with 14 bases between. The CDR3 has 16 amino acids. CDR1 and CDR2 from the germline V gene are SEHNR and FQNEAQ (reference sequence).

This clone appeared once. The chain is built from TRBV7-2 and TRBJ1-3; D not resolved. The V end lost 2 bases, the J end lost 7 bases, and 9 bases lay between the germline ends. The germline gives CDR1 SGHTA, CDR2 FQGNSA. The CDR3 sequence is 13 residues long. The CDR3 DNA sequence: TGTGCCAGCAGCTTAAAGAGGTGGAACACCATATATTTT. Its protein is CASSLKRWNTIYF.

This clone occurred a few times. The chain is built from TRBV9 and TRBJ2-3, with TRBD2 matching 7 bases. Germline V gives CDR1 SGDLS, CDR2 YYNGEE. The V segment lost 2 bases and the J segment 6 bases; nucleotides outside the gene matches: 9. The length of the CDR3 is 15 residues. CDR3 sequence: CASSVLAGLADTQYF. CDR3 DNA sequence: TGTGCCAGCAGCGTTTTAGCGGGTCTGGCGGATACGCAGTATTTT.

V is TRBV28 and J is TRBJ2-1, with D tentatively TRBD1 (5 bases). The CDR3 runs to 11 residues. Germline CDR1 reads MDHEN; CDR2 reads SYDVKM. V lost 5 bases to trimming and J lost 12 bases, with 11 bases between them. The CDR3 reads CASSPATAQFF. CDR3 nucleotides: TGTGCCAGCAGTCCTGCGACAGCGCAGTTCTTC. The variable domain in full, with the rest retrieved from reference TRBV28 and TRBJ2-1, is DVKVTQSSRYLVKRTGEKVFLECVQDMDHENMFWYRQDPGLGLRLIYFSYDVKMKEKGDIPEGYSVSREKKERFSLILESASTNQTSMYLCASSPATAQFFGPGTRLTVL.

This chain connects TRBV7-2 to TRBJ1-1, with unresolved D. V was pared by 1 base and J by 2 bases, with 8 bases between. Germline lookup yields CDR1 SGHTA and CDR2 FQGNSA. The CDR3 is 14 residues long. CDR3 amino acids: CASSLDGVNTEAFF. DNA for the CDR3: TGTGCCAGCAGCTTAGATGGAGTCAACACTGAAGCTTTCTTT.

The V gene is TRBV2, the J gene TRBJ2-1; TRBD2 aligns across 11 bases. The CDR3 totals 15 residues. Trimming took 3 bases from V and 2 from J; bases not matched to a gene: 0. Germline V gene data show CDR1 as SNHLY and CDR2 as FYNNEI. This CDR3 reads CASSDSGGAYNEQFF. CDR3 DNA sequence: TGTGCCAGCAGTGATAGCGGGGGGGCCTACAATGAGCAGTTCTTC.

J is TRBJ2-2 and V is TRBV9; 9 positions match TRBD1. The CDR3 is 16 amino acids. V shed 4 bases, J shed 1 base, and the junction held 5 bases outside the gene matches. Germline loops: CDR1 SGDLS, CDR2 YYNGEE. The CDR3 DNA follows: TGTGCCAGCAGCTCGTGGACAGGGGTGAACACCGGGGAGCTGTTTTTT. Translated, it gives CASSSWTGVNTGELFF.

CDR3 residues: CASLQQGIYEQYF. CDR3 sequence (DNA): TGTGCCAGCTTGCAACAGGGAATCTACGAGCAGTACTTC. This chain joins TRBV28 and TRBJ2-7; D may be TRBD1 (6 bases). Deletions cut 8 bases from V and 3 bases from J, with 14 bases between. The CDR3 loop spans 13 amino acids. Germline CDR1 MDHEN, CDR2 SYDVKM.

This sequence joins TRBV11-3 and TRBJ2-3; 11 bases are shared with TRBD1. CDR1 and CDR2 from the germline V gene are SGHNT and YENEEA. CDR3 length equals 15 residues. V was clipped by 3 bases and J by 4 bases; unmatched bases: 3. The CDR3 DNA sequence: TGTGCCAGCAGCTTCGGGACAGGGGGGCCAGATACGCAGTATTTT. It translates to CASSFGTGGPDTQYF.

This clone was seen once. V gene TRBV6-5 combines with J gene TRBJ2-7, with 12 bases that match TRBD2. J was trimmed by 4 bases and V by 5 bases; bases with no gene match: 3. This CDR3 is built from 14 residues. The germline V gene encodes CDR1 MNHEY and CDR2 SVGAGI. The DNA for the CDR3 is TGTGCCAGCAGTCAGACTAGCGGGGGTTACGAGCAGTACTTC. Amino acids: CASSQTSGGYEQYF.

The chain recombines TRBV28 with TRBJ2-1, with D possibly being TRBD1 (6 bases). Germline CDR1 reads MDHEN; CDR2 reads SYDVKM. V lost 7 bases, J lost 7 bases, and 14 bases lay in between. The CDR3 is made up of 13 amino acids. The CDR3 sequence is CASTSPDRNEQFF. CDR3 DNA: TGTGCCAGCACCAGCCCGGACAGAAATGAGCAGTTCTTC. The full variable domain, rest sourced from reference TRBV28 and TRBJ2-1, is DVKVTQSSRYLVKRTGEKVFLECVQDMDHENMFWYRQDPGLGLRLIYFSYDVKMKEKGDIPEGYSVSREKKERFSLILESASTNQTSMYLCASTSPDRNEQFFGPGTRLTVL.

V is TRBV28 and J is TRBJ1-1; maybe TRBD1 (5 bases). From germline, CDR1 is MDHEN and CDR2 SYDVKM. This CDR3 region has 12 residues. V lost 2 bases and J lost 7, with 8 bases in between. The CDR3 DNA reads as TGTGCCAGCAGTTTAGGGGGAGGTGAAGCTTTCTTT. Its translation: CASSLGGGEAFF.

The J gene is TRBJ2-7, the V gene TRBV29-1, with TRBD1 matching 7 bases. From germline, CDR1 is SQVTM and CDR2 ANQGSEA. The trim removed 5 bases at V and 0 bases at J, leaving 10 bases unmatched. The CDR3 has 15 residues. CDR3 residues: CSVIPHPGGSYEQYF. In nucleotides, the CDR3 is TGCAGCGTTATCCCCCATCCAGGGGGCTCCTACGAGCAGTACTTC.

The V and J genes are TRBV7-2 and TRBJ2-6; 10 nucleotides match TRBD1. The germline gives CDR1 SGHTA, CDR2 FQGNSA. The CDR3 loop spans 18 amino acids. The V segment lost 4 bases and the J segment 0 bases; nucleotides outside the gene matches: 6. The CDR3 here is CASSWWDRGYSGANVLTF. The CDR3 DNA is TGTGCCAGCAGCTGGTGGGACAGGGGCTACTCTGGGGCCAACGTCCTGACTTTC.

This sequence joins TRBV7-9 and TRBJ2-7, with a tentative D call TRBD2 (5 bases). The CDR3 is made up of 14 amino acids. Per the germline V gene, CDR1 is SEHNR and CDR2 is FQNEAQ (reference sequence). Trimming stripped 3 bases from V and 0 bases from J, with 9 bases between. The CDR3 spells CASSLIGSSYEQYF. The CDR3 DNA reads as TGTGCCAGCAGCTTGATAGGGAGCTCCTACGAGCAGTACTTC. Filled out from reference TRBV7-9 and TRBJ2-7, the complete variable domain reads DTGVSQNPRHKITKRGQNVTFRCDPISEHNRLYWYRQTLGQGPEFLTYFQNEAQLEKSRLLSDRFSAERPKGSFSTLEIQRTEQGDSAMYLCASSLIGSSYEQYFGPGTRLTVT.